This T cell receptor beta chain was profiled in a study of T cell changes during pregnancy in multiple sclerosis. Method: immunoSEQ multiplex PCR; TCRdb's copy keeps in-frame clones and lacks some. The sample has roughly 50,000 clones, 85% to 95% seen once. CDR3 length equals 14 residues. Germline CDR1 and CDR2: SGHDN and FVKESK. Between the trimmed V and J ends, which lost 0 bases and 3 bases, there was a span of 8 bases. This clone has only one observation. The sequencing used CD4+ T cells from peripheral blood mononuclear cells, collected in the third trimester of pregnancy. The sequence was obtained from a female donor with multiple sclerosis, enrolled in a pregnancy study. The chain joins TRBV14 to TRBJ1-1, with D unresolved. CDR3 loop: CASSQDIADTEAFF. The CDR3 DNA reads as TGTGCCAGCAGCCAAGACATAGCTGACACTGAAGCTTTCTTT.